What follows is one T cell receptor beta chain and its context. This clone's antigen is unknown. Base qualities are missing; no much larger clone stands one base away. The CDR3 contains 13 residues, cysteine and phenylalanine counted. Only the CDR3 portion is preserved as DNA: 39 bases, with reading frame beginning at the first base. At the junction V is shortened by 5 bases and J by 7 bases; bases outside the gene matches: 5. Via the germline V gene, CDR1 is SGHTA and CDR2 FQGNSA. These data originate in a study of T cell changes during pregnancy in multiple sclerosis (dated by TCRdb to about 2019). Describing the broader study: The study looked at changes in the T cell repertoire across pregnancy in women with multiple sclerosis.

Library method: the immunoSEQ multiplex PCR assay. TCRdb retrieved this table from immuneACCESS and kept in-frame rearrangements only. Not all clones are present; in checked studies, unresolved V genes account for under half, and no reason is known for the remainder. This sample comprises around 49,000 clones, 85% to 95% of them detected only once. In total, the top ten clones hold about 0.6% of the sample. This receptor chain uses TRBV7-2 and TRBJ2-4; 7 middle bases align to TRBD2. The starting material was CD4+ T cells from peripheral blood mononuclear cells, obtained after pregnancy. The clonotype comes from a female donor in good health, enrolled as a control in a pregnancy study. The encoded CDR3 is CASSGGVGNIQYF. The sequenced DNA: TGTGCCAGCAGCGGGGGGGTAGGGAACATTCAGTACTTC.